This is a list of T cell receptor beta chains from one sample in a study of identifying expanded T cells in peripheral blood. The protocol was immunoSEQ multiplex PCR, while the TCRdb copy is restricted to in-frame clones and leaves out a portion. The data contain fewer than 85,000 clones, about 91% of them singletons. Sequencing used blood. The receptors here all came from a person aged 18 to 75 in good health. Both conserved end residues are part of each CDR3. A D gene is named only where the DNA matches it firmly. Rows may omit the clone size; those that give it use once, few, many or a size class.

V gene: TRBV4-3; D gene: -; J gene: TRBJ1-5; clone size: -; CDR3 DNA: TGCGCCAGCAGCCAAGACTTCGATGGAAAGATTAGCAATCAGCCCCAGCATTTT; CDR3 protein: CASSQDFDGKISNQPQHF
V gene: TRBV30; D gene: -; J gene: TRBJ2-4; clone size: -; CDR3 DNA: TGTGCCTGGAGTGTATTCCTAGGCAAAAACATTCAGTACTTC; CDR3 protein: CAWSVFLGKNIQYF
V gene: TRBV19; D gene: -; J gene: TRBJ1-3; clone size: -; CDR3 DNA: TGTGCCAGTAGTATAGACGGGAGCTCTGGAAACACCATATATTTT; CDR3 protein: CASSIDGSSGNTIYF
V gene: TRBV7-2; D gene: -; J gene: TRBJ2-2; clone size: -; CDR3 DNA: TGTGCCAGCAACTTGTTCGGCTCTTACAGTGCGAACACCGGGGAGCTGTTTTTT; CDR3 protein: CASNLFGSYSANTGELFF
V gene: TRBV7-3; D gene: -; J gene: TRBJ2-3; clone size: once; CDR3 DNA: TGTGCCAGCAGCACGGGACCGGACCGCACAGATACGCAGTATTTT; CDR3 protein: CASSTGPDRTDTQYF
V gene: TRBV7-2; D gene: TRBD1; J gene: TRBJ2-6; clone size: -; CDR3 DNA: TGTGCCAGCAGCCGTCTTACCGGGACAGGGAGTCCCGTCCTGACTTTC; CDR3 protein: CASSRLTGTGSPVLTF
V gene: TRBV5-8; D gene: -; J gene: TRBJ1-6; clone size: few; CDR3 DNA: TGTGCCAGCAGCTTGACCAAGAGTAATTCACCCCTCCACTTT; CDR3 protein: CASSLTKSNSPLHF
V gene: TRBV6-6; D gene: TRBD2; J gene: TRBJ2-1; clone size: once; CDR3 DNA: TGTGCCAGCCATCAAGCGGGAAGACTTCACAATGAGCAGTTCTTC; CDR3 protein: CASHQAGRLHNEQFF
V gene: TRBV28; D gene: TRBD2; J gene: TRBJ2-3; clone size: few; CDR3 DNA: TGTGCCAGCAGTTTACAACTAGCGGGAGCAGATACGCAGTATTTT; CDR3 protein: CASSLQLAGADTQYF
V gene: TRBV5-1; D gene: TRBD1; J gene: TRBJ2-5; clone size: -; CDR3 DNA: TGCGCCAGCAGCTTGACAGGGGGCAGGGAAGAGACCCAGTACTTC; CDR3 protein: CASSLTGGREETQYF
V gene: TRBV11-3; D gene: -; J gene: TRBJ1-1; clone size: -; CDR3 DNA: TGTGCCAGCAGCTTAGGTGGACGGTCTGAAGCTTTCTTT; CDR3 protein: CASSLGGRSEAFF
V gene: TRBV9; D gene: -; J gene: TRBJ2-3; clone size: -; CDR3 DNA: TGTGCCAGCAGCGATTCCAGAGGGCAGTATTTT; CDR3 protein: CASSDSRGQYF
V gene: TRBV18; D gene: -; J gene: TRBJ2-3; clone size: -; CDR3 DNA: TGTGCCAGCTCACCACGTGAAGATACGCAGTATTTT; CDR3 protein: CASSPREDTQYF
V gene: TRBV7-7; D gene: TRBD1; J gene: TRBJ2-7; clone size: -; CDR3 DNA: TGTGCTAGCAGCGCGGGGACAGGGGACTACGAGCAGTACTTC; CDR3 protein: CASSAGTGDYEQYF
V gene: TRBV11-2; D gene: -; J gene: TRBJ2-1; clone size: -; CDR3 DNA: TGTGCCAGCAGCTTGGGGAGCTCCTACAATGAGCAGTTCTTC; CDR3 protein: CASSLGSSYNEQFF
V gene: TRBV6-7; D gene: TRBD2; J gene: TRBJ2-7; clone size: -; CDR3 DNA: TGTGCCACACATCTTCTGGGACTAGCGGGAGACGAGCAGTACTTC; CDR3 protein: CATHLLGLAGDEQYF
V gene: TRBV7-3; D gene: -; J gene: TRBJ2-5; clone size: -; CDR3 DNA: TGTGCCAGCAGTCCGGGGGCTGGGGAGACCCAGTACTTC; CDR3 protein: CASSPGAGETQYF
V gene: TRBV7-9; D gene: TRBD2; J gene: TRBJ2-3; clone size: -; CDR3 DNA: TGTGCCAGCAGCTGGCCGAGCGGGGTTAGCACAGATACGCAGTATTTT; CDR3 protein: CASSWPSGVSTDTQYF
V gene: TRBV5-1; D gene: TRBD1; J gene: TRBJ2-7; clone size: many; CDR3 DNA: TGCGCCAGCAGCCTTCGGACAGGGCACTACGAGCAGTACTTC; CDR3 protein: CASSLRTGHYEQYF
V gene: TRBV28; D gene: TRBD1; J gene: TRBJ2-5; clone size: -; CDR3 DNA: TGTGCCAGCAGTTGGACAGGACAAGAGACCCAGTACTTC; CDR3 protein: CASSWTGQETQYF
V gene: TRBV28; D gene: TRBD2; J gene: TRBJ2-1; clone size: -; CDR3 DNA: TGTGCCAGCAGTTTTTCTAGCGGGAGTGCTAATGAGCAGTTCTTC; CDR3 protein: CASSFSSGSANEQFF
V gene: TRBV7-6; D gene: -; J gene: TRBJ1-1; clone size: -; CDR3 DNA: TGTGCCAGCAGCTTAGGGGCGGTGGGGGGAGTCACTGAAGCTTTCTTT; CDR3 protein: CASSLGAVGGVTEAFF
V gene: TRBV11-2; D gene: -; J gene: TRBJ2-2; clone size: -; CDR3 DNA: TGTGCCAGCAGCTTAGAAGGGGCCCCGGGAGCCGGGGAGCTGTTTTTT; CDR3 protein: CASSLEGAPGAGELFF
V gene: TRBV19; D gene: TRBD1; J gene: TRBJ2-7; clone size: -; CDR3 DNA: TGTGCCAGTACCCCCGGGACAGCCTACGAGCAGTACTTC; CDR3 protein: CASTPGTAYEQYF
V gene: TRBV7-3; D gene: TRBD2; J gene: TRBJ2-3; clone size: -; CDR3 DNA: TGTGCCAGCAGCTTAGTAGGACTAGCGGGCACAGATACGCAGTATTTT; CDR3 protein: CASSLVGLAGTDTQYF
V gene: TRBV29-1; D gene: -; J gene: TRBJ1-2; clone size: -; CDR3 DNA: TGCAGCGTCCCCCAGGGCTCTAACTATGGCTACACCTTC; CDR3 protein: CSVPQGSNYGYTF
V gene: TRBV2; D gene: -; J gene: TRBJ1-6; clone size: once; CDR3 DNA: TGTGCCAGCAGTGATTTTGATAGTAATAATTCACCCCTCCACTTT; CDR3 protein: CASSDFDSNNSPLHF
V gene: TRBV11-2; D gene: TRBD1; J gene: TRBJ2-7; clone size: -; CDR3 DNA: TGTGCCAGCAGCACGGACAGGGAGTCCCTTCTCTACGAGCAGTACTTC; CDR3 protein: CASSTDRESLLYEQYF
V gene: TRBV27; D gene: -; J gene: TRBJ2-2; clone size: -; CDR3 DNA: TGTGCCAGCAGTTTCCAGACAGGGAACACCGGGGAGCTGTTTTTT; CDR3 protein: CASSFQTGNTGELFF
V gene: TRBV10-3; D gene: -; J gene: TRBJ1-1; clone size: once; CDR3 DNA: TGTGCCATCAGTGCCGGGACAAATGAAGCTTTCTTT; CDR3 protein: CAISAGTNEAFF
V gene: TRBV5-4; D gene: TRBD2; J gene: TRBJ2-3; clone size: -; CDR3 DNA: TGTGCCAGCAGCCTTAGCGGGAGGGGCGGCACAGATACGCAGTATTTT; CDR3 protein: CASSLSGRGGTDTQYF
V gene: TRBV29-1; D gene: -; J gene: TRBJ2-6; clone size: -; CDR3 DNA: TGCAGCGCTGACACAGCTGGGGCCAACGTCCTGACTTTC; CDR3 protein: CSADTAGANVLTF
V gene: TRBV18; D gene: -; J gene: TRBJ1-2; clone size: -; CDR3 DNA: TGTGCCAGCTCACCAAGGAGGGATCGGGGCTACACCTTC; CDR3 protein: CASSPRRDRGYTF
V gene: TRBV10-3; D gene: TRBD1; J gene: TRBJ2-3; clone size: -; CDR3 DNA: TGTGCCATCAATAGTATGGACAGGGGTAAAGATACGCAGTATTTT; CDR3 protein: CAINSMDRGKDTQYF
V gene: TRBV5-5; D gene: -; J gene: TRBJ1-5; clone size: -; CDR3 DNA: TGTGCCAGCAGCTTGGGACAAAGCAATCAGCCCCAGCATTTT; CDR3 protein: CASSLGQSNQPQHF
V gene: TRBV7-2; D gene: -; J gene: TRBJ2-3; clone size: -; CDR3 DNA: TGTGCCAGCAGCTTAGGACCGGACAGTTTCACAGATACGCAGTATTTT; CDR3 protein: CASSLGPDSFTDTQYF
V gene: TRBV10-3; D gene: -; J gene: TRBJ2-5; clone size: -; CDR3 DNA: TGTGCCATCAGTGAAGCTCGAGGACAGAAAGAGACCCAGTACTTC; CDR3 protein: CAISEARGQKETQYF
V gene: TRBV29-1; D gene: -; J gene: TRBJ1-2; clone size: -; CDR3 DNA: TGCAGCGTTGTCGCAGGTTCTAACTATGGCTACACCTTC; CDR3 protein: CSVVAGSNYGYTF